This TCR beta chain is drawn from a study of PD-1 blockade in classical Hodgkin lymphoma. Using immunoSEQ multiplex PCR, the repertoire was profiled, and TCRdb retains in-frame clones only, with some absent. Among around 60,000 clones listed, roughly nine tenths were seen once. Time point in this sample: cycle 4 day 1 (C4D1), after less than 7 weeks of nivolumab. Every patient experienced relapse after autologous stem cell transplantation, and brentuximab vedotin exposure varied. Findings and limits, study-wide: Exclusion covered patients beginning nivolumab under 1 year post-ASCT.

Comment on this clone: Its antigen remains unidentified.

V gave up 4 bases and J gave up 2 bases, with 18 bases separating them. Germline V gene lookup returns CDR1 SGHAT and CDR2 FQNNGV. The CDR3 spans 16 residues. The sequences come from peripheral blood mononuclear cells (PBMCs), collected before the fourth cycle of nivolumab. This sequence originates from a human donor with classical Hodgkin lymphoma. The chain is built from TRBV11-2 and TRBJ2-7; the D gene is possibly TRBD2 (6 bases). The CDR3 DNA follows: TGTGCCAGCAGCTCCGCCCGGGGGATTGGGACCTACGAGCAGTACTTC. As protein: CASSSARGIGTYEQYF.